These 24 T cell receptor beta chains originate from one sample sequenced in a study of monozygotic twins with inflammatory bowel disease. TCRdb reprocessed the 5' RACE reads, keeping one entry per CDR3 protein, no DNA. This repertoire comprises approximately 210,000 distinct CDR3 sequences; its ten largest clones make up around 7.6%. The sequenced sample consisted of blood. These receptors were collected from a human donor with ulcerative colitis or Crohn's disease, or a healthy co-twin of an affected twin (not recorded which).

The V gene is TRBV24-1, the J gene TRBJ2-1; without DNA, the TCRdb call of TRBD1 cannot be checked. The CDR3 length is 14 residues. In germline, CDR1 is KGHDR, CDR2 SFDVKD. CDR3 region: CATSDRTGGNEQFF.

The chain recombines TRBV20-1 with TRBJ2-3; TCRdb gives TRBD2 as the D gene, but with no DNA this cannot be confirmed. CDR1 is DFQATT and CDR2 is SNEGSKA in the germline V gene (reference sequence). This CDR3 is 14 amino acids long. The CDR3 loop reads CSARRTSGLDTQYF.

The V and J genes are TRBV5-1 and TRBJ2-3; the TRBD2 assignment by TCRdb is unverifiable without DNA. The CDR3 is 16 residues long. The germline V gene encodes CDR1 SGHRS and CDR2 YFSETQ. The CDR3 sequence: CASSLVLAESTDTQYF.

The V and J genes are TRBV7-9 and TRBJ2-2; TCRdb returns TRBD2, unconfirmable since there is no DNA. Germline lookup yields CDR1 SEHNR and CDR2 FQNEAQ (reference sequence). The CDR3 sequence is 15 residues long. Here the CDR3 reads CASSSLAGVTGELFF.

The rearrangement uses TRBV12-3 or TRBV12-4 and TRBJ2-5; TCRdb returns TRBD1, unconfirmable since there is no DNA. The CDR3 consists of 18 residues. The CDR3 loop reads CASSLTATSGNSQETQYF.

The V and J genes are TRBV6-1 and TRBJ1-2; the D gene TCRdb calls, TRBD1, cannot be checked with no DNA. CDR1 and CDR2 (germline): MNHNS, SASEGT. This CDR3 spans 14 amino acids. The CDR3 loop is CASTEGQHNYGYTF.

V and J are TRBV15 and TRBJ1-5. From germline, CDR1 is LNHNV and CDR2 YYDKDF (reference sequence). The length of the CDR3 is 13 residues. The CDR3 here is CATSSSRDQPQHF.

This sequence joins TRBV29-1 and TRBJ1-2. This CDR3 has 11 amino acids. In germline, CDR1 is SQVTM, CDR2 ANQGSEA. CDR3 amino acids: CSVEGMHGYTF.

The chain carries TRBV5-4 and TRBJ1-2; TCRdb's D call, TRBD1, is unchecked because there is no DNA. CDR1 is SGHNT, CDR2 YYREEE, per germline (reference sequence). The CDR3 consists of 16 residues. CDR3 protein: CASSLPQGNGVYGYTF.

The V gene is TRBV7-2, the J gene TRBJ2-7; TCRdb selects TRBD2, and the lack of DNA leaves this call unchecked. The CDR3 length is 16 residues. Looked up from germline, CDR1 is SGHTA and CDR2 is FQGNSA. This CDR3 reads CASSSVGASWRYEQYF.

CDR3 in amino acids: CASRGQALGQYF. This rearrangement joins TRBV11-2 to TRBJ2-7; TCRdb names TRBD1, which stays unverified in the absence of DNA. This CDR3 comprises 12 residues. Germline V gene data show CDR1 as SGHAT and CDR2 as FQNNGV.

The chain has TRBV3-1 and TRBJ2-7; TCRdb outputs TRBD1, but without DNA this stays unchecked. This CDR3 spans 14 amino acids. Germline V gene data show CDR1 as LGHDT and CDR2 as YNNKEL (reference sequence). The CDR3 loop is CASSQDRSGREQYF.

The V gene is TRBV7-9, the J gene TRBJ1-1; the TCRdb call, TRBD1, lacks DNA for checking. Germline CDR1 SEHNR, CDR2 FQNEAQ (reference sequence). The CDR3 is 16 amino acids. CDR3 amino acids: CASSPPRTGVNTEAFF. The full variable domain, completed using reference TRBV7-9 and TRBJ1-1, is DTGVSQNPRHKITKRGQNVTFRCDPISEHNRLYWYRQTLGQGPEFLTYFQNEAQLEKSRLLSDRFSAERPKGSFSTLEIQRTEQGDSAMYLCASSPPRTGVNTEAFFGQGTRLTVV.

The chain carries TRBV5-4 and TRBJ1-1. Germline V CDR1 and CDR2: SGHNT, YYREEE (reference sequence). The CDR3 extends over 13 amino acids. The CDR3: CASSLGTAGGAFF.

V and J are TRBV7-8 and TRBJ2-1; TCRdb selects TRBD2, and the lack of DNA leaves this call unchecked. The CDR3 is made up of 17 amino acids. Germline V gene data show CDR1 as SGHVS and CDR2 as FQNEAQ. The CDR3 spells CASSLGALVRSYNEQFF.

The gene calls are TRBV7-9 and TRBJ2-1; with no DNA, the TCRdb D assignment of TRBD1 cannot be verified. Germline CDR1 reads SEHNR; CDR2 reads FQNEAQ (reference sequence). The CDR3 has 15 residues. The chain's CDR3 is CASSTSMWRGREQFF.

The J gene is TRBJ2-7, the V gene TRBV6-5; TCRdb indicates TRBD1, and absent DNA this call remains unverified. CDR1 MNHEY and CDR2 SVGAGI come from the germline V gene. The CDR3 is 14 residues long. This CDR3 is CASSYLAGGYEQYF.

The chain links TRBV5-1 to TRBJ2-1; TCRdb calls TRBD1, which cannot be checked without DNA. The CDR3 covers 14 residues. Germline-derived CDR1 and CDR2 are SGHRS and YFSETQ. This CDR3 reads CASSPSQGENEQFF. Variable domain in full (rest from reference TRBV5-1 and TRBJ2-1): KAGVTQTPRYLIKTRGQQVTLSCSPISGHRSVSWYQQTPGQGLQFLFEYFSETQRNKGNFPGRFSGRQFSNSRSEMNVSTLELGDSALYLCASSPSQGENEQFFGPGTRLTVL.

V is TRBV29-1 and J is TRBJ2-3; checking the TCRdb D call of TRBD1 is not possible without DNA. The CDR3 is 12 amino acids. Germline CDR1 is SQVTM and CDR2 is ANQGSEA. CDR3 residues: CSAHKGTDTQYF.

This chain joins TRBV30 and TRBJ2-1; TCRdb's D gene call, TRBD2, goes unchecked for lack of DNA. Germline-derived CDR1 and CDR2 are GTSNPN and SVGIG (reference sequence). This CDR3 is 15 amino acids long. The chain's CDR3 is CAWSIGSGRGEEQFF.

The J gene is TRBJ1-6, the V gene TRBV5-1; TCRdb designates TRBD1, a call that cannot be tested without DNA. There are 18 residues in the CDR3. Germline CDR1 SGHRS, CDR2 YFSETQ. CDR3 region: CASSLWSSDGAVGSPLHF.

This chain's CDR3 is CASSSGAGLSYNEQFF. The J gene is TRBJ2-1, the V gene TRBV5-4; TCRdb's D call, TRBD1, is unchecked because there is no DNA. The CDR3 is 16 amino acids. Germline CDR1 and CDR2: SGHNT and YYREEE (reference sequence). The full variable domain, rest sourced from reference TRBV5-4 and TRBJ2-1, is ETGVTQSPTHLIKTRGQQVTLRCSSQSGHNTVSWYQQALGQGPQFIFQYYREEENGRGNFPPRFSGLQFPNYSSELNVNALELDDSALYLCASSSGAGLSYNEQFFGPGTRLTVL.

This chain links TRBV15 with TRBJ2-7; lacking DNA, the TRBD2 call made by TCRdb goes unchecked. Germline assignment: CDR1 LNHNV and CDR2 YYDKDF (reference sequence). This CDR3 spans 15 amino acids. CDR3 residues: CATSPRTSGVSKQYF.

J is TRBJ2-3 and V is TRBV5-6; TCRdb returns TRBD1, unconfirmable since there is no DNA. Germline loops: CDR1 SGHDT, CDR2 YYEEEE. The CDR3 has 16 amino acids. CDR3 loop: CASSFPGAGGVDTQYF. Supplemented by reference TRBV5-6 and TRBJ2-3, the full variable domain reads DAGVTQSPTHLIKTRGQQVTLRCSPKSGHDTVSWYQQALGQGPQFIFQYYEEEERQRGNFPDRFSGHQFPNYSSELNVNALLLGDSALYLCASSFPGAGGVDTQYFGPGTRLTVL.